What follows are 23 T cell receptor beta chains derived from one specimen sequenced in a study of cytomegalovirus exposure and HLA in healthy donors. TCRdb keeps only in-frame clones here, not all; method: immunoSEQ multiplex PCR. Of over 200,000 clones in the sample, 90% are singletons; the top ten hold approximately 3.1%. Sequenced input: PBMCs. The receptor set was obtained from a young woman in good health and CMV-seronegative.

The rearrangement links TRBV18 to TRBJ2-7, with 7 bases aligning to TRBD2. V shed 3 bases and J 2 bases; nucleotides not matched to a gene: 13. CDR1 is KGHSH and CDR2 is LQKENI in the germline V gene. The CDR3 spans 17 residues. CDR3 nucleotide sequence: TGTGCCAGCTCACCCATAGCCGTTCCTAGCGGACCCTACGAGCAGTACTTC. It codes for CASSPIAVPSGPYEQYF.

V gene TRBV5-4 combines with J gene TRBJ2-2, with D tentatively TRBD1 (6 bases). The CDR3 totals 16 residues. From germline, CDR1 is SGHNT and CDR2 YYREEE (reference sequence). Between the trimmed V and J ends, which lost 2 bases and 7 bases, there was a span of 18 bases. The CDR3 region is CASSFGDTVWGGELFF. The CDR3, as DNA: TGTGCCAGCAGCTTCGGGGACACCGTATGGGGCGGGGAGCTGTTTTTT.

This clone was detected only once. The chain combines TRBV4-1 with TRBJ1-4, with D hard to call. With 2 bases removed from V and 6 bases from J, the gap between germline ends came to 7 bases. The CDR3 loop spans 13 amino acids. In germline, CDR1 is MGHRA, CDR2 YSYEKL. The chain's CDR3 is CASSQREYEKLFF. Written as DNA, the CDR3 is TGCGCCAGCAGCCAAAGGGAGTATGAAAAACTGTTTTTT.

The chain combines TRBV19 with TRBJ2-5; 11 nucleotides agree with TRBD1. The trim removed 5 bases at V and 6 bases at J, leaving 11 bases unmatched. The germline V gene encodes CDR1 LNHDA and CDR2 SQIVND (reference sequence). CDR3 length: 16 amino acids. The CDR3 nucleotides are TGTGCCAGTAGTTTGACGGACAGGGGGCTCTCGAAGACCCAGTACTTC. Encoded protein: CASSLTDRGLSKTQYF.

The rearrangement uses TRBV27 and TRBJ2-2; D might be TRBD2 (6 bases). The germline CDR1 and CDR2 sequences are MNHEY and SMNVEV (reference sequence). This CDR3 is 16 amino acids long. V was clipped by 6 bases and J by 0 bases, with 14 bases between them. The CDR3 loop reads CASSLIAAANTGELFF. The DNA of the CDR3 is TGTGCCAGCAGCCTGATAGCGGCTGCGAACACCGGGGAGCTGTTTTTT.

This chain connects TRBV4-2 to TRBJ2-2; 9 bases map to TRBD2. V was pared by 4 bases and J by 3 bases, with 9 bases of the junction left unmatched. This CDR3 region has 17 residues. In germline, CDR1 is LGHNA, CDR2 YNFKEQ. CDR3 coding DNA: TGTGCCAGCAGCCCCCCTTTTAGCGGGAGCGACACCGGGGAGCTGTTTTTT. This translates into CASSPPFSGSDTGELFF.

For the CDR3, the DNA is TGTGCCAGCAGAAGGGACACCCTCATCTATGGCTACACCTTC. Translating it yields CASRRDTLIYGYTF. This chain connects TRBV6-1 to TRBJ1-2, with TRBD1 as a possible D gene (6 bases). V lost 6 bases and J lost 4, with 15 bases in between. The CDR3 is 14 amino acids. Germline V CDR1 and CDR2: MNHNS, SASEGT.

In DNA form, the CDR3 reads TGTGCCAGCAGCTCGATTACGGGACTCCCTGGCTACACCTTC. Translating it yields CASSSITGLPGYTF. The rearrangement uses TRBV7-9 and TRBJ1-2; perhaps TRBD1 as D (5 bases). V lost 4 bases to trimming and J lost 7 bases, with 16 bases between them. From germline, CDR1 is SEHNR and CDR2 FQNEAQ (reference sequence). The CDR3 has 14 amino acids.

The V call is TRBV2, the J call TRBJ2-1, with D possibly TRBD2 on 5 matching bases. The CDR3 is 12 residues long. Germline values: CDR1 SNHLY, CDR2 FYNNEI. V lost 6 bases and J lost 8, with 11 bases in between. The CDR3 region has the DNA TGTGCCAGCAGCGAGGGTTTCTATGAGCAGTTCTTC. It yields the protein CASSEGFYEQFF.

The chain has TRBV7-2 and TRBJ1-5; TRBD1 agrees at 7 bases. With V trimmed by 5 bases and J by 9 bases, 13 bases remained unmatched. The CDR3 is made up of 15 amino acids. Germline V gene sequence: CDR1 SGHTA, CDR2 FQGNSA. CDR3 residues: CASSSNTGVFPPQHF. CDR3 coding DNA: TGTGCCAGCAGCAGTAATACAGGGGTTTTTCCGCCCCAGCATTTT. Full variable domain (remainder filled in from reference TRBV7-2 and TRBJ1-5): GAGVSQSPSNKVTEKGKDVELRCDPISGHTALYWYRQSLGQGLEFLIYFQGNSAPDKSGLPSDRFSAERTGGSVSTLTIQRTQQEDSAVYLCASSSNTGVFPPQHFGDGTRLSIL.

This chain connects TRBV6-5 to TRBJ2-7; the D gene is possibly TRBD1 (5 bases). The germline CDR1 and CDR2 sequences are MNHEY and SVGAGI. This CDR3 has 15 residues. Trimming took off 0 bases at V and 2 bases at J, with 11 bases between the two ends. The chain's CDR3 is CASSYSRDRTYEQYF. The CDR3 nucleotides read TGTGCCAGCAGTTACTCGAGAGACAGAACCTACGAGCAGTACTTC.

The chain uses TRBV2 and TRBJ2-1, with 12 bases aligning to TRBD2. The junction had 3 bases not matched to a gene; V was cut back by 6 bases and J by 0 bases. CDR1 SNHLY and CDR2 FYNNEI come from the germline V gene. The CDR3 loop spans 16 amino acids. The CDR3 sequence is CASRPTSGSSYNEQFF. Here the CDR3 DNA reads TGTGCCAGCAGACCGACTAGCGGGAGCTCCTACAATGAGCAGTTCTTC.

The rearrangement joins TRBV7-3 to TRBJ2-2; 8 nucleotides line up with TRBD1. The CDR3 is 17 amino acids. J was trimmed by 4 bases and V by 0 bases; bases with no gene match: 7. Germline lookup yields CDR1 SGHTA and CDR2 FQGTGA. Written as DNA, the CDR3 is TGTGCCAGCAGCTTAACGTTCTCCCAGGGGGCCACCGGGGAGCTGTTTTTT. Its protein product is CASSLTFSQGATGELFF.

The chain links TRBV4-3 to TRBJ2-7; possible D gene TRBD1, 5 bases. CDR3 length: 14 amino acids. The V end lost 1 base, the J end lost 0 bases, and 7 bases lay between the germline ends. Germline loops: CDR1 LGHNA, CDR2 YSLEER. The CDR3 nucleotides are TGCGCCAGCAGCCAAGCCGACAGCTCCTACGAGCAGTACTTC. Translating gives CASSQADSSYEQYF.

This chain joins TRBV5-1 and TRBJ2-1; D could derive from TRBD1 or TRBD2 (5 bases each). CDR3 size: 14 residues. The germline V and J ends were trimmed by 3 bases and 3 bases, with 10 bases remaining between them. Per the germline V gene, CDR1 is SGHRS and CDR2 is YFSETQ. The CDR3 nucleotides read TGCGCCAGCAGCTACCGGGACGGCTACAATGAGCAGTTCTTC. Amino acid sequence: CASSYRDGYNEQFF.

The rearrangement uses TRBV29-1 and TRBJ2-7; tentative D call: TRBD2 (6 bases). The CDR3 runs to 17 residues. Germline-derived CDR1 and CDR2 are SQVTM and ANQGSEA. V was clipped by 7 bases and J by 4 bases, with 29 bases between them. The CDR3 region is CSAQGGPRDSPGYEQYF. The CDR3 DNA sequence: TGCAGCGCGCAGGGAGGTCCCCGGGACTCGCCTGGTTACGAGCAGTACTTC.

This chain links TRBV7-9 with TRBJ2-4; D may match TRBD1 or TRBD2 (6 bases each). V lost 5 bases and J 8 bases, leaving 22 bases between the germline ends. Germline CDR1 and CDR2: SEHNR and FQNEAQ (reference sequence). This CDR3 contains 16 residues. The chain's CDR3 is CASSPSRGGSSYIQYF. The CDR3 DNA is TGTGCCAGCAGCCCGTCCCGAGGGGGGAGTTCGTACATTCAGTACTTC.

The chain carries TRBV15 and TRBJ2-5; tentatively, D is TRBD1 (6 bases). Germline CDR1 reads LNHNV; CDR2 reads YYDKDF (reference sequence). V lost 10 bases to trimming and J lost 3 bases, with 15 bases between them. The CDR3 loop spans 13 amino acids. CDR3 nucleotides: TGTGCCATACAGACAGGAACAAAAGAGACCCAGTACTTC. Encoded protein: CAIQTGTKETQYF.

This clone was observed a single time. The chain links TRBV5-6 to TRBJ2-2, with D unclear. Germline-derived CDR1 and CDR2 are SGHDT and YYEEEE. V was cut by 2 bases and J by 6 bases, with 5 bases left in between. There are 12 residues in the CDR3. This CDR3 reads CASSFGAGELFF. In DNA form, the CDR3 reads TGTGCCAGCAGCTTTGGGGCCGGGGAGCTGTTTTTT.

The chain joins TRBV28 to TRBJ2-7, with 7 bases that match TRBD1. This CDR3 has 13 amino acids. J was trimmed by 0 bases and V by 11 bases; bases with no gene match: 7. Germline CDR1 and CDR2: MDHEN and SYDVKM. The chain's CDR3 is CAEGQRSSYEQYF. The DNA for the CDR3 is TGTGCCGAGGGACAGAGGAGCTCCTACGAGCAGTACTTC. The full variable domain, rest sourced from reference TRBV28 and TRBJ2-7, is DVKVTQSSRYLVKRTGEKVFLECVQDMDHENMFWYRQDPGLGLRLIYFSYDVKMKEKGDIPEGYSVSREKKERFSLILESASTNQTSMYLCAEGQRSSYEQYFGPGTRLTVT.

The V call is TRBV7-3, the J call TRBJ2-3; D remains unclear. V was cut by 4 bases and J by 0 bases, with 11 bases left in between. CDR3 length: 15 residues. The germline CDR1 and CDR2 sequences are SGHTA and FQGTGA. CDR3 coding DNA: TGTGCCAGCAGCTCTGGGCAACTAAGCACAGATACGCAGTATTTT. It encodes CASSSGQLSTDTQYF.

The CDR3 bases are TGTGCCAGCAGCCCACACTCGGGACTAGCGGGGAACAATGAGCAGTTCTTC. Residues: CASSPHSGLAGNNEQFF. The rearrangement uses TRBV28 and TRBJ2-1; 13 positions match TRBD2. The CDR3 length is 17 residues. J gave up 5 bases and V 6 bases, and 10 bases lay outside the gene matches. Germline CDR1 reads MDHEN; CDR2 reads SYDVKM.

V usage is TRBV4-2 and J usage is TRBJ2-3; no reliable D call. V lost 1 base and J lost 1, with 18 bases in between. The length of the CDR3 is 18 residues. Germline V CDR1 and CDR2: LGHNA, YNFKEQ. The CDR3 nucleotides read TGTGCCAGCAGCCAAGCCATGGGCCCGCTCGACGGCACAGATACGCAGTATTTT. The encoded protein is CASSQAMGPLDGTDTQYF.